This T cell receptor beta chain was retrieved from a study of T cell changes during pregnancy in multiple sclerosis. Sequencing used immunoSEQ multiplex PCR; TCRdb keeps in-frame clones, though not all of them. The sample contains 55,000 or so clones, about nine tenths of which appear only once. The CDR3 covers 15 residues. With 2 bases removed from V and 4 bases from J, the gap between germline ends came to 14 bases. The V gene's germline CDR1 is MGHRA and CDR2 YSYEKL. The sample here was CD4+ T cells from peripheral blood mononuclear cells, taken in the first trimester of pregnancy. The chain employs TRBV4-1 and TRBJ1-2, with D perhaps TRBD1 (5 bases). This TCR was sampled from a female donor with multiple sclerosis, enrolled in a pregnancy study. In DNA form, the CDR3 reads TGCGCCAGCAGCCAACGAACGGGGGATCCCTATGGCTACACCTTC. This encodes CASSQRTGDPYGYTF.